Listed below are T cell receptor beta chains from one sample, sequenced in a study of T cell repertoires in cytomegalovirus infection. TCRdb itself ran the reads through MiXCR, one entry per CDR3 protein. The sample lists some 150,000 distinct CDR3 sequences, 5.5% to 7% occurring once. The source material was PBMCs. The receptors shown here come from a human donor in good health (CMV status not recorded). Some clones in this sample may be carry-over from other donors' samples. Each CDR3 is given with its conserved first and last residue. Fields, in order: clone size, V gene, J gene, D gene, CDR3 protein, CDR3 DNA. D genes are given only for firm matches. Size is omitted from some rows. Given values are once, few, many or a class for expanded clones.

many	TRBV5-1	TRBJ1-1	.	CASSRGQLAEAFF	TGCGCCAGCAGCCGGGGACAATTGGCTGAAGCTTTCTTT
.	TRBV19	TRBJ1-2	TRBD1	CASSPQGEFYGYTF	TGTGCCAGTAGTCCACAGGGGGAATTCTATGGCTACACCTTC
.	TRBV20-1	TRBJ2-5	.	CSARELGPALGTQYF	TGCAGTGCTAGAGAACTAGGACCCGCCCTGGGGACCCAGTACTTC
few	TRBV7-6	TRBJ2-5	TRBD2	CASSLRGGLETQYF	TGTGCCAGCAGCTTGCGGGGGGGCCTAGAGACCCAGTACTTC
.	TRBV4-1	TRBJ2-7	TRBD1	CASSFRTGEGEQYF	TGCGCCAGCAGCTTCCGGACAGGGGAGGGCGAGCAGTACTTC
few	TRBV2	TRBJ2-5	TRBD2	CASTGASGVDQETQYF	TGTGCCAGCACGGGCGCTAGCGGGGTAGACCAAGAGACCCAGTACTTC
many	TRBV7-2	TRBJ1-1	.	CASRTSGRFTEAFF	TGTGCCAGCCGCACAAGCGGTAGGTTCACTGAAGCTTTCTTT
many	TRBV28	TRBJ1-2	TRBD1	CASSLTGEYGYTF	TGTGCCAGCAGCCTGACAGGGGAATATGGCTACACCTTC
many	TRBV11-1	TRBJ2-7	TRBD1	CASSLTGAAYEQYF	TGTGCCAGCAGCTTAACAGGGGCAGCCTACGAGCAGTACTTC
few	TRBV6-2/TRBV6-3	TRBJ1-1	.	CASSYSGREAEAFF	TGTGCCAGCAGTTACTCTGGCAGGGAGGCTGAAGCTTTCTTT
many	TRBV20-1	TRBJ1-5	TRBD1	CSASPMVGTGGQPQHF	TGCAGTGCTAGTCCCATGGTTGGGACAGGGGGTCAGCCCCAGCATTTT